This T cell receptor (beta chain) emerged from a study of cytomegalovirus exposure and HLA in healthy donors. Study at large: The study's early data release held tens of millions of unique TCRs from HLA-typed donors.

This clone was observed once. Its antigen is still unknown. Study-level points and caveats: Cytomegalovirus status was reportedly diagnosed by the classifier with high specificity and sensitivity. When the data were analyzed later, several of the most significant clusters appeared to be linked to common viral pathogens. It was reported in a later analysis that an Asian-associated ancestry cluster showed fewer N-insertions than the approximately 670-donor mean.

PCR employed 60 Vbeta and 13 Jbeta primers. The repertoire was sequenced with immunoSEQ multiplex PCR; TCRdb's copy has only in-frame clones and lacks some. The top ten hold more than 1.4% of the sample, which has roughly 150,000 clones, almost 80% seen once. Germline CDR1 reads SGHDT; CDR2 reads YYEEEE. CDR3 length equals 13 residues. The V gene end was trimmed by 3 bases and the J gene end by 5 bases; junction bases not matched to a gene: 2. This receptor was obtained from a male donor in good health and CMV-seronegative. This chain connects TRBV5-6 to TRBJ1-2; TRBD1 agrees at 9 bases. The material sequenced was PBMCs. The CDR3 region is CASSWDREYGYTF. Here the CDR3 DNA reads TGTGCCAGCAGCTGGGACAGGGAATATGGCTACACCTTC.